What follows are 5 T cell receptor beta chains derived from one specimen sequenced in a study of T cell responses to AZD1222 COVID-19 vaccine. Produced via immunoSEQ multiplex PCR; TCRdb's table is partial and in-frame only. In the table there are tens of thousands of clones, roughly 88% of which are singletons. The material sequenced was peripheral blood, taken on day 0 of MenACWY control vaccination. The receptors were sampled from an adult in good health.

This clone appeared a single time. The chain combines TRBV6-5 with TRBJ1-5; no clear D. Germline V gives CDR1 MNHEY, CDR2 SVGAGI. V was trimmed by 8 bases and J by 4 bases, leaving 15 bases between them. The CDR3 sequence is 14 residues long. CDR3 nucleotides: TGTGCCAGCGACCACTTTCGGGAAAATCAGCCCCAGCATTTT. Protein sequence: CASDHFRENQPQHF.

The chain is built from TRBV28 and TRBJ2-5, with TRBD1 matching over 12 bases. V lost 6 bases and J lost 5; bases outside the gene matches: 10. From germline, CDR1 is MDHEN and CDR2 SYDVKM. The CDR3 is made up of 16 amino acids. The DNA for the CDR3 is TGTGCCAGCAGACAAGGGACAGGGGGCTGGGGGGAGACCCAGTACTTC. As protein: CASRQGTGGWGETQYF.

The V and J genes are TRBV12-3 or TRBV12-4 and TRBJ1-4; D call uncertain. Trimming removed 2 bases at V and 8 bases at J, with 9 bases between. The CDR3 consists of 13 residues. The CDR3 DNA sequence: TGTGCCAGCAGTTTATTCGGCTCCGAAAAACTGTTTTTT. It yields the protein CASSLFGSEKLFF.

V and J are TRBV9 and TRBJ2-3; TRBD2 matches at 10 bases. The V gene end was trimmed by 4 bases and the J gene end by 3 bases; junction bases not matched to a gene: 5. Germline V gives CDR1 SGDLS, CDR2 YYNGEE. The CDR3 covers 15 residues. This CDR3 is CASSFLAGETDTQYF. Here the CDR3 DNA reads TGTGCCAGCAGCTTTCTAGCGGGGGAGACAGATACGCAGTATTTT.

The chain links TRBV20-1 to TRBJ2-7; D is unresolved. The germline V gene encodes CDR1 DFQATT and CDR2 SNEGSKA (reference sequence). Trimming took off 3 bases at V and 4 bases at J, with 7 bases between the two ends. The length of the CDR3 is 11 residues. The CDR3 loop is CSARILYEQYF. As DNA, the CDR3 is TGCAGTGCTAGGATCTTGTACGAGCAGTACTTC.